This T cell receptor (beta chain) was recovered during a study of T cell changes during pregnancy in multiple sclerosis. This CDR3 is 18 amino acids long. Germline V gene sequence: CDR1 WSHSY, CDR2 SAAADI. Trimming pared 3 bases from V and 4 bases from J, leaving 24 bases between. Here immunoSEQ multiplex PCR was the method, and the copy in TCRdb shows in-frame clones only, minus some. Here the sample spans more than 85,000 clones, 90% to 95% being singletons. The chain has TRBV10-2 and TRBJ1-1; possible D gene TRBD1, 6 bases. The sequence came from a female donor in good health, enrolled as a control in a pregnancy study. The sample in question was peripheral blood, obtained after pregnancy. The CDR3 sequence: CASSETGRGLGERTEAFF. CDR3 nucleotides: TGCGCCAGCAGTGAAACAGGGAGGGGGTTAGGGGAACGCACTGAAGCTTTCTTT.